This T cell receptor beta chain was identified during a study of T-cell memory formation after mild COVID-19. Via MiXCR, TCRdb re-called the 5' RACE reads, giving one row per CDR3 protein. The sample has about 320,000 distinct CDR3 sequences; more than 13% are singletons. Study-level results: Second-wave clones peaking on day 37 lacked confirmed SARS-CoV-2 specificity.

This clonotype showed up just a few times. What it binds is unknown. The sequenced sample was PBMCs or a T cell subset sorted from them (not recorded which). This receptor was taken from a man in his late teens or twenties who had mild COVID-19 (a few samples of this study predate the infection). Cell type and time point are not known.

The CDR3 nucleotides are TGTGCCAGCAGCCAGACGAGCGGGGTTTCCTACGAGCAGTACTTC. Its translation: CASSQTSGVSYEQYF. V gene TRBV3-1 combines with J gene TRBJ2-7; 7 nucleotides match TRBD2. Germline-derived CDR1 and CDR2 are LGHDT and YNNKEL (reference sequence). The CDR3 has 15 residues. The V segment lost 3 bases and the J segment 1 base; nucleotides outside the gene matches: 6.